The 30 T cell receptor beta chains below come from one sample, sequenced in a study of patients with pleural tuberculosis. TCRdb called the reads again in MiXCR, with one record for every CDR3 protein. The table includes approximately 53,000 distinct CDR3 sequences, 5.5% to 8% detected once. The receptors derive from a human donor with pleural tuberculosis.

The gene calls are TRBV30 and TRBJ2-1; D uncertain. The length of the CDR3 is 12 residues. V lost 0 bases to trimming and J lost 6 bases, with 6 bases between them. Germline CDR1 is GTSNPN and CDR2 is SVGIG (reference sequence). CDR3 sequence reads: CAWSVRGNEQFF. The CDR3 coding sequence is TGTGCCTGGAGTGTCAGAGGCAATGAGCAGTTCTTC.

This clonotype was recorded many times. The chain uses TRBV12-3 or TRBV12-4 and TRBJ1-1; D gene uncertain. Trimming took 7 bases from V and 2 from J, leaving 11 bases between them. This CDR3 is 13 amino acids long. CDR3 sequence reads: CASKEGSNTEAFF. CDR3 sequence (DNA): TGTGCCAGCAAGGAGGGCAGCAACACTGAAGCTTTCTTT.

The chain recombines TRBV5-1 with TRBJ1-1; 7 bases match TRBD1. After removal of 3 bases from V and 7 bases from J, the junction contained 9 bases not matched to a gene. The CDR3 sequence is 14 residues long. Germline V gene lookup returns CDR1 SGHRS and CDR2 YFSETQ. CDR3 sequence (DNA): TGCGCCAGCAGCTCGCAGGGGGATGGCATTGAAGCTTTCTTT. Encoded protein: CASSSQGDGIEAFF. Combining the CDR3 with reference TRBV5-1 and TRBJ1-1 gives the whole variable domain KAGVTQTPRYLIKTRGQQVTLSCSPISGHRSVSWYQQTPGQGLQFLFEYFSETQRNKGNFPGRFSGRQFSNSRSEMNVSTLELGDSALYLCASSSQGDGIEAFFGQGTRLTVV.

CDR3 loop: CASSWDKDTQYF. Written as DNA, the CDR3 is TGTGCCAGCAGCTGGGACAAAGATACGCAGTATTTT. This chain uses TRBV5-6 with TRBJ2-3; weak D call: TRBD1 (6 bases). With 3 bases removed from V and 5 bases from J, the gap between germline ends came to 7 bases. This CDR3 is 12 amino acids long. Germline lookup yields CDR1 SGHDT and CDR2 YYEEEE.

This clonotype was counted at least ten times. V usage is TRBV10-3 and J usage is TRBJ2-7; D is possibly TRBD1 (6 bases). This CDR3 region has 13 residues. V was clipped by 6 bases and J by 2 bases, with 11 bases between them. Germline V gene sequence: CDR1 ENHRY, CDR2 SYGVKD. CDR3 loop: CAIRSDSPYEQYF. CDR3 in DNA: TGTGCCATCAGGTCGGACAGTCCCTACGAGCAGTACTTC.

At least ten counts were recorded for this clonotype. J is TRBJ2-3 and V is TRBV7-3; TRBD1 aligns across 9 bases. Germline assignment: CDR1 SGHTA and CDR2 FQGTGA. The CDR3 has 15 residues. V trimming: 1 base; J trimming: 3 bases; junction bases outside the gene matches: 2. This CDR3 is CASSLNGQGTDTQYF. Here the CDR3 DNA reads TGTGCCAGCAGCTTAAATGGACAGGGGACAGATACGCAGTATTTT.

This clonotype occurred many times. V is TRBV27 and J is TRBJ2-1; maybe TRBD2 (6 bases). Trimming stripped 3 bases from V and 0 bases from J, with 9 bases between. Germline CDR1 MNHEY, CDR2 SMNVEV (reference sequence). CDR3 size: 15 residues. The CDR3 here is CASSFTGASYNEQFF. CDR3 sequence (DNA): TGTGCCAGCAGTTTTACGGGAGCCTCCTACAATGAGCAGTTCTTC.

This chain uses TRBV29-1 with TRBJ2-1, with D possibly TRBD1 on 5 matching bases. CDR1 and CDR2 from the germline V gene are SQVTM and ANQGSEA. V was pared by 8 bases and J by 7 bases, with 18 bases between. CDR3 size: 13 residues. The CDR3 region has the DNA TGCAGCTACCGACCAGGGAAATCAAATGAGCAGTTCTTC. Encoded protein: CSYRPGKSNEQFF.

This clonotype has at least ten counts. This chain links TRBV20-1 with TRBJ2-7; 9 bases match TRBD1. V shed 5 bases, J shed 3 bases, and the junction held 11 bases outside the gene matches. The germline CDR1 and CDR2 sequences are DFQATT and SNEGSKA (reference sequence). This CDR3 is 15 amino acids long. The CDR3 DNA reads TGCAGTGCTCCTAGTCCGGGACAGGGAAGCTACGAGCAGTACTTC. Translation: CSAPSPGQGSYEQYF.

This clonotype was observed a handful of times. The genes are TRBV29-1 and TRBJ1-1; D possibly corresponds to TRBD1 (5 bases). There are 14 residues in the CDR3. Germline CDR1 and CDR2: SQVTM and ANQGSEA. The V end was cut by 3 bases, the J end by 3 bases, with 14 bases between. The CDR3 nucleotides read TGCAGCGTTGACCAGGGCGAGGATGACACTGAAGCTTTCTTT. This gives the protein CSVDQGEDDTEAFF.

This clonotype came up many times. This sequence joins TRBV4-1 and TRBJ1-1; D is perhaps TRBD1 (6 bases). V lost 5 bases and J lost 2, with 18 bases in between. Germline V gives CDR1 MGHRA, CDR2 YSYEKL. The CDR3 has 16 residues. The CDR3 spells CASSSNQGQINTEAFF. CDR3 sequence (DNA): TGCGCCAGCAGCTCTAACCAAGGACAGATCAACACTGAAGCTTTCTTT.

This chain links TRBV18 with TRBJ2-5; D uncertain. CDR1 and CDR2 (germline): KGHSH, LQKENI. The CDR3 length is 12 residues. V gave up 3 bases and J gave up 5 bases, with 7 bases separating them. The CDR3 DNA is TGTGCCAGCTCACCTTCACGGGAGACCCAGTACTTC. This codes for CASSPSRETQYF. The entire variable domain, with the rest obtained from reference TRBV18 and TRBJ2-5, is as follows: NAGVMQNPRHLVRRRGQEARLRCSPMKGHSHVYWYRQLPEEGLKFMVYLQKENIIDESGMPKERFSAEFPKEGPSILRIQQVVRGDSAAYFCASSPSRETQYFGPGTRLLVL.

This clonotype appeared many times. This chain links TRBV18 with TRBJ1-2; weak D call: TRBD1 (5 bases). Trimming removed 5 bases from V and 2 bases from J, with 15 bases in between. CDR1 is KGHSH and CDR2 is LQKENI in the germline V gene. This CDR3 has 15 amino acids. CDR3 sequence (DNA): TGTGCCAGCTCATCATCTATGGACACCAACTATGGCTACACCTTC. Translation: CASSSSMDTNYGYTF.

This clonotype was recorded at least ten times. CDR3 in amino acids: CASIVFGEETQYF. The CDR3 coding sequence is TGTGCCAGCATTGTTTTCGGTGAAGAGACCCAGTACTTC. The V and J genes are TRBV6-1 and TRBJ2-5; D is unclear. Trimming cost V 7 bases and J 3 bases, with 12 bases left between them. The CDR3 spans 13 residues. CDR1 is MNHNS, CDR2 SASEGT, per germline.

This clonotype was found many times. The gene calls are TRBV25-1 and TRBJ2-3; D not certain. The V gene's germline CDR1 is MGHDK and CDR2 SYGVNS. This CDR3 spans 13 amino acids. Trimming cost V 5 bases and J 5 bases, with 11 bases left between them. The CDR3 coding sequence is TGTGCCAGCAGTTCGCGGTGGTTAGATACGCAGTATTTT. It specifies CASSSRWLDTQYF.

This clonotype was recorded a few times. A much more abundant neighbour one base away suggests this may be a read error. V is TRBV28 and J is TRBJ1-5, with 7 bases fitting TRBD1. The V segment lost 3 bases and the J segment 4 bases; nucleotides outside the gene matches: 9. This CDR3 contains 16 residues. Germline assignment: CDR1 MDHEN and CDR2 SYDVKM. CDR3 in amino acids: CASSFPGDRPNQPQHF. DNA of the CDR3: TGTGCCAGCAGTTTCCCTGGGGACAGACCAAATCAGCCCCAGCATTTT.

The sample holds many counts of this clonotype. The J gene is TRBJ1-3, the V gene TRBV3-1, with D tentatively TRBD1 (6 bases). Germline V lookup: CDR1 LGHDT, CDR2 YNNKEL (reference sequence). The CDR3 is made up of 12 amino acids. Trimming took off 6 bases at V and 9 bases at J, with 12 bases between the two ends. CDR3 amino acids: CASRSLQGTIYF. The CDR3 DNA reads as TGTGCCAGCAGGTCATTACAGGGCACCATATATTTT.

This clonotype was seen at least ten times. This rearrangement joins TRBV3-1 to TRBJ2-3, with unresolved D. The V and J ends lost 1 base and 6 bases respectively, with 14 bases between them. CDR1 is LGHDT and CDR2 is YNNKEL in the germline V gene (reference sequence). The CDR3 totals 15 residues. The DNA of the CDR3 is TGTGCCAGCAGCCAAGGGTGGGCCAAGGAGGATACGCAGTATTTT. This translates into CASSQGWAKEDTQYF.

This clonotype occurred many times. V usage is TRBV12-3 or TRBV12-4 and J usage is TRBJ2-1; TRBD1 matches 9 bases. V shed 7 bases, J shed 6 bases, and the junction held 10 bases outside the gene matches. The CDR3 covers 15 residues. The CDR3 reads CASTRLGQGINEQFF. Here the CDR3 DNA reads TGTGCCAGCACTCGATTGGGACAGGGCATCAATGAGCAGTTCTTC.

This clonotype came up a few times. The CDR3 DNA reads as TGCAGCGTTGAAACTAGGTTAGGCACAGATACGCAGTATTTT. Translated: CSVETRLGTDTQYF. The chain links TRBV29-1 to TRBJ2-3; a weak D match, TRBD2 (5 bases). V gave up 2 bases and J gave up 1 base, with 10 bases separating them. The germline CDR1 and CDR2 sequences are SQVTM and ANQGSEA. This CDR3 is 14 amino acids long.

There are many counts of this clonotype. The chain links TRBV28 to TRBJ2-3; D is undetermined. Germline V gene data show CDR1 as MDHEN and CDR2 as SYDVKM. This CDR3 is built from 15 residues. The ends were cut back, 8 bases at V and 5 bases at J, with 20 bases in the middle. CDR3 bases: TGTGCCAGCGCTCGTGTTACGGAAGGGCGAGATACGCAGTATTTT. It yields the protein CASARVTEGRDTQYF.

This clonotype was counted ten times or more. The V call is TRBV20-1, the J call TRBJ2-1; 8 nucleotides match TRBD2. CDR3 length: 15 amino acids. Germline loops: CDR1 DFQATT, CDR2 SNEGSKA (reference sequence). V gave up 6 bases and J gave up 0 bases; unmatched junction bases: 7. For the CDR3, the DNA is TGCAGTGCCAGAACTAGCGGCCCCTCCTACAATGAGCAGTTCTTC. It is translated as CSARTSGPSYNEQFF.

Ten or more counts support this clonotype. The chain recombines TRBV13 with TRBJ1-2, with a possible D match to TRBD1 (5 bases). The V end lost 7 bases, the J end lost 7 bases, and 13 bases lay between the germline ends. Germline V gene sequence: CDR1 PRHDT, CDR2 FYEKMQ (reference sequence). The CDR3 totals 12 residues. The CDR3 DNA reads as TGTGCCAGCACCCAGGGCAGGTTTGGCTACACCTTC. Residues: CASTQGRFGYTF.

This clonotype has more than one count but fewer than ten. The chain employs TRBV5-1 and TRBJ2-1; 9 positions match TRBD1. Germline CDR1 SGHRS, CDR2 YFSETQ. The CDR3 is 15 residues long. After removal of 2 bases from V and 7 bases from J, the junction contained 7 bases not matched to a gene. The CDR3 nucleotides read TGCGCCAGCAGCTTACCGGGACAGGGCGTTAATGAGCAGTTCTTC. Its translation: CASSLPGQGVNEQFF.

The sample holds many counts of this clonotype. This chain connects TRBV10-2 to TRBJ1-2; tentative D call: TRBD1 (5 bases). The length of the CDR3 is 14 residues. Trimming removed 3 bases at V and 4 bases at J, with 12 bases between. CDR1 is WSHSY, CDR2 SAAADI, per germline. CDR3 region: CASSDAAGSYGYTF. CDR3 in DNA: TGCGCCAGCAGTGACGCGGCAGGGAGCTATGGCTACACCTTC.

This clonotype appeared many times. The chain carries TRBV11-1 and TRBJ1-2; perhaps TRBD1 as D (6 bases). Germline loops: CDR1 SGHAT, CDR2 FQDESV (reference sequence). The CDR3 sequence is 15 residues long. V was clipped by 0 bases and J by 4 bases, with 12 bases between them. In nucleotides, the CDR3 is TGTGCCAGCAGCTTAGCTGGGACATCCTCCTATGGCTACACCTTC. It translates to CASSLAGTSSYGYTF.

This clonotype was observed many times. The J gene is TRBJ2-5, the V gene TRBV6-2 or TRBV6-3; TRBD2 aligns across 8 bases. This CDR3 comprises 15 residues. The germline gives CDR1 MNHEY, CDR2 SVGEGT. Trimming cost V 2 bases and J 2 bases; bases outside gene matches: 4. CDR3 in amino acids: CASSYGGRPQETQYF. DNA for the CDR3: TGTGCCAGCAGTTACGGCGGGAGGCCTCAAGAGACCCAGTACTTC.

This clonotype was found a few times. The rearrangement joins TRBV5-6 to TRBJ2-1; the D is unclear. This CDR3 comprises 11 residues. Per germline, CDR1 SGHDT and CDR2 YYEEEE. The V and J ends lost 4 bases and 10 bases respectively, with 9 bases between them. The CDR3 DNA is TGTGCCAGCAGCCTGAGTGTGGAGCAGTTCTTC. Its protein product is CASSLSVEQFF.

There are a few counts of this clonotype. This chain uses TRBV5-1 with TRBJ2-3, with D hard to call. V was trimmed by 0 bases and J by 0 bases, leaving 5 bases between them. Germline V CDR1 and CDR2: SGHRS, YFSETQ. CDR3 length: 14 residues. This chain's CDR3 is CASSLGRSTDTQYF. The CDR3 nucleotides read TGCGCCAGCAGCTTGGGACGTAGCACAGATACGCAGTATTTT.

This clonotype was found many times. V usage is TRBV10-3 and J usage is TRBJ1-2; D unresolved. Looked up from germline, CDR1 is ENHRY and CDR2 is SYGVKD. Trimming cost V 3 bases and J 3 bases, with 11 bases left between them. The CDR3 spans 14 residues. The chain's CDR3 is CAISEEKGYYGYTF. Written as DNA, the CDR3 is TGTGCCATCAGTGAAGAAAAGGGTTACTATGGCTACACCTTC.